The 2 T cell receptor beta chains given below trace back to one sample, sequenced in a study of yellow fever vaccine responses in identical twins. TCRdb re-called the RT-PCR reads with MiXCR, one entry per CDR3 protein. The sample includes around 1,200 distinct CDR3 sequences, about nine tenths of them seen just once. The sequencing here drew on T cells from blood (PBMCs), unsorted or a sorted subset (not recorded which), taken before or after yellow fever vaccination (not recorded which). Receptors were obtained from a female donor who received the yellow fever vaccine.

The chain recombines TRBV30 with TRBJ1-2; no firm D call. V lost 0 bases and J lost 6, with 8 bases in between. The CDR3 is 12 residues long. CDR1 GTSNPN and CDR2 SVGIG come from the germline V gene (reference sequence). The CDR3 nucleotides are TGTGCCTGGAGTGTTAGACGAGATGGCTACACCTTC. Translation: CAWSVRRDGYTF.

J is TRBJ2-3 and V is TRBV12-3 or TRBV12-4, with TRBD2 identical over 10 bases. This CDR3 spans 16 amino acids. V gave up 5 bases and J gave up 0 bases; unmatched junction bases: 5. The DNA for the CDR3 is TGTGCCAGCAGTCTTACAGCGGGGGGGAGCACAGATACGCAGTATTTT. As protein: CASSLTAGGSTDTQYF.